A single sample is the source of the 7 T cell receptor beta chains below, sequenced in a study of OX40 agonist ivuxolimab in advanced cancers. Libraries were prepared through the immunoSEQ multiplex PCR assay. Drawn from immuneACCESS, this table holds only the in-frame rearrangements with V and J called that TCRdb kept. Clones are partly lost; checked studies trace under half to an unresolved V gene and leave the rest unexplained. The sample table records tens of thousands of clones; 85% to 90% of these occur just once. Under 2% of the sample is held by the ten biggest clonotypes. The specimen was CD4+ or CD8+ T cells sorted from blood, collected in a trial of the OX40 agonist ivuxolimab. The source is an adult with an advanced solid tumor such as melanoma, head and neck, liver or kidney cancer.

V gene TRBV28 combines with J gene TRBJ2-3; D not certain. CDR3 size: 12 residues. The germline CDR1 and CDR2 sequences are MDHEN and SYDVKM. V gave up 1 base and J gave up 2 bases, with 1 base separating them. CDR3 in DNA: TGTGCCAGCAGTTTATCCACAGATACGCAGTATTTT. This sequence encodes CASSLSTDTQYF.

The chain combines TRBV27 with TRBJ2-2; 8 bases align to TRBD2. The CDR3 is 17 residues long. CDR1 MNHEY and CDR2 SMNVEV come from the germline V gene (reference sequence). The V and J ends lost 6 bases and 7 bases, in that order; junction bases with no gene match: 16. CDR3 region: CASRPTAAGGRGGELFF. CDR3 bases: TGTGCCAGCAGACCGACGGCGGCGGGGGGCCGAGGCGGGGAGCTGTTTTTT.

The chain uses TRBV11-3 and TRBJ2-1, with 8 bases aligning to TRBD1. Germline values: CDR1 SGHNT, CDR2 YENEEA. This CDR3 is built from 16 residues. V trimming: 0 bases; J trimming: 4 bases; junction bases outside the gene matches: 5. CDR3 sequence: CASSLERTGPYNEQFF. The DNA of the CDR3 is TGTGCCAGCAGCTTAGAACGGACAGGGCCGTACAATGAGCAGTTCTTC.

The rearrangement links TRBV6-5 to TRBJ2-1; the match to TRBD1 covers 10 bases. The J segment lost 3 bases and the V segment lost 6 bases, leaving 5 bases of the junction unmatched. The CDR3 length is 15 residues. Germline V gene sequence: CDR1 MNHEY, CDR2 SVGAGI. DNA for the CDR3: TGTGCCAGCAGATCCGGGACAGGGGTCTACAATGAGCAGTTCTTC. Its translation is CASRSGTGVYNEQFF.

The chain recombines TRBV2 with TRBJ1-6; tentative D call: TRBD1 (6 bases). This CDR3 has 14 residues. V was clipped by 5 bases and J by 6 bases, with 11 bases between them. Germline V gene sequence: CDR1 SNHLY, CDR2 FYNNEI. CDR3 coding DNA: TGTGCCAGCAGTATGGACAGCGCTAATTCACCCCTCCACTTT. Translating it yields CASSMDSANSPLHF.

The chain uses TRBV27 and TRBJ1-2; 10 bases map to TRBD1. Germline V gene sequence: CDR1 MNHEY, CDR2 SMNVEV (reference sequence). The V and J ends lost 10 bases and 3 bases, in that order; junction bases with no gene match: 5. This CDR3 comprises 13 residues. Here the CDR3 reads CATRDRGDYGYTF. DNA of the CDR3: TGTGCCACCCGGGACAGGGGTGACTATGGCTACACCTTC.

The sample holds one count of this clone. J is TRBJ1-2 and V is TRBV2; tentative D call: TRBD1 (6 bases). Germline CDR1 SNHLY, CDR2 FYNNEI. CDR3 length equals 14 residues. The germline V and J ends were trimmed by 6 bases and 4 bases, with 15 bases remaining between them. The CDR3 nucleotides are TGTGCCAGCAGCGGCAGGGGCGGATTCTATGGCTACACCTTC. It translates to CASSGRGGFYGYTF.